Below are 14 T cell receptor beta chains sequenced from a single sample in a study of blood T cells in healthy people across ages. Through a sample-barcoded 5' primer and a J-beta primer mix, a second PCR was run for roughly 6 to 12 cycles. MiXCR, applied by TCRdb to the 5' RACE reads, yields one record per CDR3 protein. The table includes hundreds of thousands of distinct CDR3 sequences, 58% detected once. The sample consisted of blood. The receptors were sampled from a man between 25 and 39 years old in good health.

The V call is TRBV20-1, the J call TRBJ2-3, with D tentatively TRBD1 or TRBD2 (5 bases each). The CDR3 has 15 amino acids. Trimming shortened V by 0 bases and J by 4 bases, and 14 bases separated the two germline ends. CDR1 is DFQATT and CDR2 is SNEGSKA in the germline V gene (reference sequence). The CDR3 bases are TGCAGTGCTAGAGATCCGAGGGGCACCTCAGATACGCAGTATTTT. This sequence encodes CSARDPRGTSDTQYF.

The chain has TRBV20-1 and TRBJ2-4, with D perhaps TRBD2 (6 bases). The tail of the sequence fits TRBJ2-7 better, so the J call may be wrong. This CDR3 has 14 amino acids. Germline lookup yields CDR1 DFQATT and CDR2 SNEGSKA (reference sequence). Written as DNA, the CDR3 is TGCAGTGCTGGACCACCGAGGGGAGGCTACGAGCAGTACTTC. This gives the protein CSAGPPRGGYEQYF.

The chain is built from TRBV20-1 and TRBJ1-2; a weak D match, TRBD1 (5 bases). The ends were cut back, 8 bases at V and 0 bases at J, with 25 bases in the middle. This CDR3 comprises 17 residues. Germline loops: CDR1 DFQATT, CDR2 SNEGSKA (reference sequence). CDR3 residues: CSLLGGLGAASNYGYTF. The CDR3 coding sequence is TGCAGTCTACTCGGAGGGTTAGGGGCAGCCTCTAACTATGGCTACACCTTC.

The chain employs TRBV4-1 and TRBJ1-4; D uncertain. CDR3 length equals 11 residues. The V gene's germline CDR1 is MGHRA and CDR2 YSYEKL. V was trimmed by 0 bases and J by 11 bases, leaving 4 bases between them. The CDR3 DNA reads TGCGCCAGCAGCCAAGAACGGAAACTGTTTTTT. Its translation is CASSQERKLFF.

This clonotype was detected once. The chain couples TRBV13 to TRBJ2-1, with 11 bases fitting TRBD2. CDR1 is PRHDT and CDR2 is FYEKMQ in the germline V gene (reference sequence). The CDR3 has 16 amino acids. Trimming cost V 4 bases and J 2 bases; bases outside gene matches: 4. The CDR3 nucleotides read TGTGCCAGCAGCTCGGGACTAGCGGATCCCTACAATGAGCAGTTCTTC. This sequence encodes CASSSGLADPYNEQFF. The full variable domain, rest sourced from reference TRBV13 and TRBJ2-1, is AAGVIQSPRHLIKEKRETATLKCYPIPRHDTVYWYQQGPGQDPQFLISFYEKMQSDKGSIPDRFSAQQFSDYHSELNMSSLELGDSALYFCASSSGLADPYNEQFFGPGTRLTVL.

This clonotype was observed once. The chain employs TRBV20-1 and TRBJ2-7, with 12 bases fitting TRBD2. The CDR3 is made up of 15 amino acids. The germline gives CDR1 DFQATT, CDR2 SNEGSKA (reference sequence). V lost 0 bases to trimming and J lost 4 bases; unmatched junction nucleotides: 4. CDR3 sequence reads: CSARDVGTSGYEQYF. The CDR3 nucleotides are TGCAGTGCTAGAGATGTCGGGACTAGCGGGTACGAGCAGTACTTC.

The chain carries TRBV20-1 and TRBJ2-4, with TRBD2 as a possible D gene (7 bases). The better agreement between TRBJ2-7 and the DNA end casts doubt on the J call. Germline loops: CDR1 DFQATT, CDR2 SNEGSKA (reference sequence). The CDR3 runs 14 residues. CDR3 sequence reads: CSARWGGRDYEQYF. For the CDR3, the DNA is TGCAGTGCTAGATGGGGGGGCCGTGACTACGAGCAGTACTTC.

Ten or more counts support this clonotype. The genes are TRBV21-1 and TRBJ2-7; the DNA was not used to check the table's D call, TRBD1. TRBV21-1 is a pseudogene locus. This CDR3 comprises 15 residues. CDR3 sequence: CASSKSGTTTYEQYF. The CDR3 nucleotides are TGTGCCAGCAGCAAGTCTGGGACAACTACCTACGAGCAGTACTTC.

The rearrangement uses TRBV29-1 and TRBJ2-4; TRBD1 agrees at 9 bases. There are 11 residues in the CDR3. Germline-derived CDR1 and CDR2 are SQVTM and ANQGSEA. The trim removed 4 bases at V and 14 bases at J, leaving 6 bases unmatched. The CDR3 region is CSVALGQGEYF. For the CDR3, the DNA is TGCAGCGTTGCCCTGGGACAGGGAGAGTACTTC.

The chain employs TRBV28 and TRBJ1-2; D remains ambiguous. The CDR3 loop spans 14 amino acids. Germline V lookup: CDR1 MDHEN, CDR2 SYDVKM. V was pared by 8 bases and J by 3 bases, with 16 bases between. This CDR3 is CASLDRSADYGYTF. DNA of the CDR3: TGTGCCAGCCTGGACCGCTCGGCGGACTATGGCTACACCTTC.

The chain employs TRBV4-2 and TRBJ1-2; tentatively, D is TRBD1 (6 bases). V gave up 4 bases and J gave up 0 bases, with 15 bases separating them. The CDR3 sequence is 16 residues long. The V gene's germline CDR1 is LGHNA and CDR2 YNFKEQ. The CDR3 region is CASSRGQNIANYGYTF. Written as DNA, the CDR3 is TGTGCCAGCAGCCGAGGACAGAATATAGCTAACTATGGCTACACCTTC.

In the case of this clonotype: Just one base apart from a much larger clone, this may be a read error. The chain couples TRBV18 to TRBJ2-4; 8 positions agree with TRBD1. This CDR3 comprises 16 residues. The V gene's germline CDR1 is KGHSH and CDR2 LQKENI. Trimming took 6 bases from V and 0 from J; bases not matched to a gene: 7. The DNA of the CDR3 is TGTGCCAGCTCGCAGGACAGGGCGGGAGCCAAAAACATTCAGTACTTC. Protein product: CASSQDRAGAKNIQYF. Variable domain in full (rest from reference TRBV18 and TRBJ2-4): NAGVMQNPRHLVRRRGQEARLRCSPMKGHSHVYWYRQLPEEGLKFMVYLQKENIIDESGMPKERFSAEFPKEGPSILRIQQVVRGDSAAYFCASSQDRAGAKNIQYFGAGTRLSVL.

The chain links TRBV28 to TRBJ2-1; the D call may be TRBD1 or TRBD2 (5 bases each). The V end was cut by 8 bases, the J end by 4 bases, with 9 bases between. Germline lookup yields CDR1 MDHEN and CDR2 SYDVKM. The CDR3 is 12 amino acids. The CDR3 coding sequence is TGTGCCAGCCGATGGGGGTACAATGAGCAGTTCTTC. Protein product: CASRWGYNEQFF. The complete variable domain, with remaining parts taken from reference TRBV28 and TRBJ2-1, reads DVKVTQSSRYLVKRTGEKVFLECVQDMDHENMFWYRQDPGLGLRLIYFSYDVKMKEKGDIPEGYSVSREKKERFSLILESASTNQTSMYLCASRWGYNEQFFGPGTRLTVL.

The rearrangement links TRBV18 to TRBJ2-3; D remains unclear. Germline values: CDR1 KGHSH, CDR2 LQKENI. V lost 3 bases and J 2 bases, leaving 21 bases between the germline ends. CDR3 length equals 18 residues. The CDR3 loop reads CASSPYVSGSAITDTQYF. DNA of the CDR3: TGTGCCAGCTCACCCTACGTCAGTGGCTCGGCAATCACAGATACGCAGTATTTT.